The TCR beta chain under discussion was sequenced for a study of CD8 T cells in ankylosing spondylitis. Study-wide results and caveats: Ankylosing spondylitis blood seemed to carry a telltale TCR beta motif made of roughly 8 highly homologous variants.

Per the germline V gene, CDR1 is LGHNA and CDR2 is YSLEER. Trimming stripped 1 base from V and 0 bases from J, with 18 bases between. The length of the CDR3 is 18 residues. By quantitative 5'-RACE with molecular barcodes, the TCR beta libraries were made. TCRdb used MiXCR to reprocess the 5' RACE reads, holding one entry per CDR3 protein. Of 750,000 to 850,000 distinct CDR3 sequences listed, 10% to 15% were seen once; the top ten hold more than 0.5%. There are a few counts of this clonotype. Its antigen is currently unknown. The sample consisted of blood, either unsorted or a sorted T cell fraction (not recorded which). This sequence originates from a male donor with ankylosing spondylitis. This chain joins TRBV4-3 and TRBJ2-5; maybe TRBD2 (6 bases). The CDR3 DNA sequence: TGCGCCAGCAGCCAAGGCAGTAGCGGAAGACCACACCAAGAGACCCAGTACTTC. Its protein product is CASSQGSSGRPHQETQYF.